The 21 T cell receptor beta chains below were found in one sample sequenced in a study of shared clonotypes between healthy human individuals. Sequencing was performed with immunoSEQ multiplex PCR; in TCRdb, only in-frame clones are kept and a portion is missing. The sample records around 560,000 clones, 85% to 95% being singletons. Positive CCR7 selection of CD45RO-negative cells yielded the naive CD8 cells, and terminally differentiated effector memory CD45RA+ cells were excluded. Material for sequencing was naive CD8+ T cells sorted from blood. These receptors were collected from a woman aged 25 to 39 in good health.

The V call is TRBV13, the J call TRBJ2-7, with 7 bases aligning to TRBD1. Germline V lookup: CDR1 PRHDT, CDR2 FYEKMQ (reference sequence). This CDR3 has 14 amino acids. After removal of 4 bases from V and 5 bases from J, the junction contained 8 bases not matched to a gene. CDR3 DNA: TGTGCCAGCAGCTCGGGACAGAAGGTCCACGAGCAGTACTTC. This gives the protein CASSSGQKVHEQYF.

The V and J genes are TRBV4-1 and TRBJ2-1; possibly TRBD2 for D (6 bases). Trimming took 4 bases from V and 9 from J, leaving 16 bases between them. Germline V gene data show CDR1 as MGHRA and CDR2 as YSYEKL. The CDR3 has 14 residues. CDR3 loop: CASSPGPSDGEQFF. The CDR3 DNA reads TGCGCCAGCAGCCCGGGGCCTAGCGACGGTGAGCAGTTCTTC.

J is TRBJ2-5 and V is TRBV7-9; TRBD1 might be the D (6 bases). This CDR3 spans 17 amino acids. Looked up from germline, CDR1 is SEHNR and CDR2 is FQNEAQ (reference sequence). The V gene lost 5 bases and the J gene lost 3 bases, with 22 bases spanning the gap. In nucleotides, the CDR3 is TGTGCCAGCAGCCCCCTCGAGACCATGGGGGCTGAAGAGACCCAGTACTTC. Protein product: CASSPLETMGAEETQYF.

V gene TRBV28 combines with J gene TRBJ1-6, with D unclear. CDR1 and CDR2 from the germline V gene are MDHEN and SYDVKM. CDR3 size: 14 residues. V was trimmed by 7 bases and J by 1 base, leaving 8 bases between them. In nucleotides, the CDR3 is TGTGCCAGCAATTCGGGGTCCTATAATTCACCCCTCCACTTT. This encodes CASNSGSYNSPLHF.

The gene calls are TRBV27 and TRBJ2-3; 8 bases are shared with TRBD2. CDR1 is MNHEY, CDR2 SMNVEV, per germline (reference sequence). The CDR3 is made up of 19 amino acids. The ends lost 0 bases at V and 2 bases at J; junction bases unmatched: 13. This CDR3 is CASSLSWGLAGRFTDTQYF. The DNA of the CDR3 is TGTGCCAGCAGTTTATCGTGGGGCCTAGCGGGTCGGTTCACAGATACGCAGTATTTT.

With respect to this clone: Other DNA sequences of this sample code for an identical CDR3. The gene calls are TRBV9 and TRBJ2-7; D is uncertain. The CDR3 has 12 amino acids. The V gene lost 0 bases and the J gene lost 5 bases, with 6 bases spanning the gap. The germline V gene has CDR1 SGDLS and CDR2 YYNGEE. The CDR3 DNA reads TGTGCCAGCAGCGTAGAAGGCCACGAGCAGTACTTC. This encodes CASSVEGHEQYF. Full variable domain (missing parts from reference TRBV9 and TRBJ2-7): DSGVTQTPKHLITATGQRVTLRCSPRSGDLSVYWYQQSLDQGLQFLIQYYNGEERAKGNILERFSAQQFPDLHSELNLSSLELGDSALYFCASSVEGHEQYFGPGTRLTVT.

The chain couples TRBV19 to TRBJ2-5; 9 bases agree with TRBD1. TRBJ2-7 explains the end of the DNA better; the J call may be wrong. The CDR3 extends over 15 amino acids. Germline CDR1 LNHDA, CDR2 SQIVND (reference sequence). CDR3 sequence: CASSIGTGGAYEQYF. DNA of the CDR3: TGTGCCAGTAGTATCGGAACAGGGGGCGCCTACGAGCAGTACTTC.

This clone occurred once. The V and J genes are TRBV18 and TRBJ1-2; D is ambiguous. Germline V gene lookup returns CDR1 KGHSH and CDR2 LQKENI. The CDR3 is made up of 14 amino acids. Trimming took off 2 bases at V and 5 bases at J, with 12 bases between the two ends. In DNA form, the CDR3 reads TGTGCCAGCTCACCAGGCGGGGATCGGTATGGCTACACCTTC. Encoded protein: CASSPGGDRYGYTF.

CDR3 sequence (DNA): TGTGCCAGCAGTTTAAACAGGGAGCCCACCGGGGAGCTGTTTTTT. It translates to CASSLNREPTGELFF. The chain recombines TRBV27 with TRBJ2-2; a possible D gene is TRBD1 (6 bases). Germline loops: CDR1 MNHEY, CDR2 SMNVEV (reference sequence). The CDR3 consists of 15 residues. Deletions cut 2 bases from V and 4 bases from J, with 11 bases between.

The V and J genes are TRBV4-1 and TRBJ1-2; TRBD1 matches 10 bases. This CDR3 region has 15 residues. Trimming at V came to 3 bases and at J to 9 bases, leaving 10 bases not matched to a gene. From germline, CDR1 is MGHRA and CDR2 YSYEKL. CDR3: CASSHRQGAYGRYTF. CDR3 DNA: TGCGCCAGCAGCCATCGACAGGGGGCCTACGGGCGCTACACCTTC.

The chain has TRBV9 and TRBJ1-1, with no clear D. The CDR3 consists of 14 residues. Trimming took off 3 bases at V and 1 base at J, with 10 bases between the two ends. CDR1 SGDLS and CDR2 YYNGEE come from the germline V gene. CDR3 nucleotide sequence: TGTGCCAGCAGCGCCCGTCTAGAGAACACTGAAGCTTTCTTT. This codes for CASSARLENTEAFF.

The CDR3 region is CASSHPEGSEETQYF. CDR3 nucleotide sequence: TGCGCCAGCAGCCATCCCGAAGGGTCCGAAGAGACCCAGTACTTC. This chain joins TRBV4-1 and TRBJ2-5, with D uncertain. Deletions cut 3 bases from V and 3 bases from J, with 14 bases between. The germline V gene encodes CDR1 MGHRA and CDR2 YSYEKL. CDR3 length equals 15 residues.

This chain uses TRBV5-6 with TRBJ1-1, with D possibly TRBD1 on 5 matching bases. Trimming took 3 bases from V and 1 from J, leaving 16 bases between them. CDR3 length: 16 residues. Germline lookup yields CDR1 SGHDT and CDR2 YYEEEE. Here the CDR3 reads CASSSGPGYGNTEAFF. CDR3 nucleotides: TGTGCCAGCAGCTCGGGGCCAGGATATGGGAACACTGAAGCTTTCTTT.

The CDR3 nucleotides read TGTGCCAGCAGTTTGGACTATACCTACGAGCAGTACTTC. Its translation is CASSLDYTYEQYF. The rearrangement links TRBV6-6 to TRBJ2-7, with a tentative D call TRBD2 (6 bases). Germline V gives CDR1 MNHNY, CDR2 SVGAGI (reference sequence). The CDR3 has 13 residues. V gave up 4 bases and J gave up 2 bases, with 9 bases separating them.

The CDR3 DNA sequence: TGTGCCACCAGCAGAGATCGGGGCGTGGGCTATGGCTACACCTTC. This encodes CATSRDRGVGYGYTF. The chain is built from TRBV15 and TRBJ1-2; weak D call: TRBD1 (5 bases). Germline lookup yields CDR1 LNHNV and CDR2 YYDKDF (reference sequence). V was clipped by 0 bases and J by 4 bases, with 12 bases between them. This CDR3 comprises 15 residues. Based on the CDR3 plus reference TRBV15 and TRBJ1-2, the full variable domain is DAMVIQNPRYQVTQFGKPVTLSCSQTLNHNVMYWYQQKSSQAPKLLFHYYDKDFNNEADTPDNFQSRRPNTSFCFLDIRSPGLGDTAMYLCATSRDRGVGYGYTFGSGTRLTVV.

The chain combines TRBV2 with TRBJ2-7, with TRBD1 matching over 8 bases. V gave up 5 bases and J gave up 2 bases; unmatched junction bases: 5. This CDR3 comprises 14 residues. Germline V gene sequence: CDR1 SNHLY, CDR2 FYNNEI. CDR3 coding DNA: TGTGCCAGCAGTCCAGGGACAGGCCCCTACGAGCAGTACTTC. As protein: CASSPGTGPYEQYF.

The chain uses TRBV13 and TRBJ2-3, with TRBD2 as a possible D gene (6 bases). CDR3 length equals 15 residues. Germline assignment: CDR1 PRHDT and CDR2 FYEKMQ (reference sequence). V was clipped by 5 bases and J by 2 bases, with 14 bases between them. DNA of the CDR3: TGTGCCAGCAGCGGATGGGACTTTTCCACAGATACGCAGTATTTT. Amino acid sequence: CASSGWDFSTDTQYF.

V gene TRBV5-6 combines with J gene TRBJ2-3; a weak D match, TRBD1 (6 bases). CDR1 SGHDT and CDR2 YYEEEE come from the germline V gene. The CDR3 extends over 16 amino acids. V was pared by 0 bases and J by 4 bases, with 15 bases between. The CDR3 region has the DNA TGTGCCAGCAGCTTGGCAACCGAGTACAGGGCAGATACGCAGTATTTT. Protein sequence: CASSLATEYRADTQYF.

The genes are TRBV7-2 and TRBJ2-7; D might be TRBD2 (6 bases). Germline-derived CDR1 and CDR2 are SGHTA and FQGNSA. The length of the CDR3 is 14 residues. V lost 5 bases, J lost 5 bases, and 16 bases lay in between. CDR3 sequence reads: CASSLGGSNHEQYF. DNA of the CDR3: TGTGCCAGCAGCCTCGGGGGATCAAACCACGAGCAGTACTTC.

V is TRBV6-4 and J is TRBJ2-1, with 7 bases fitting TRBD2. The V gene end was trimmed by 4 bases and the J gene end by 3 bases; junction bases not matched to a gene: 6. The CDR3 contains 15 residues. The V gene's germline CDR1 is MRHNA and CDR2 SNTAGT. The CDR3 here is CASSGLAGLYNEQFF. The CDR3 bases are TGTGCCAGCAGTGGGTTAGCGGGCCTCTACAATGAGCAGTTCTTC.

The rearrangement uses TRBV13 and TRBJ2-5; 13 bases align to TRBD2. Germline lookup yields CDR1 PRHDT and CDR2 FYEKMQ (reference sequence). The length of the CDR3 is 21 residues. The V and J ends lost 5 bases and 2 bases, in that order; junction bases with no gene match: 20. CDR3 nucleotide sequence: TGTGCCAGCAGCGATACGAACCCGGGGACTAGCGGGAACCCATATCAAGAGACCCAGTACTTC. The encoded protein is CASSDTNPGTSGNPYQETQYF.